The source of this T cell receptor beta chain is a study of glioma-infiltrating T cells. Findings and limits, study-wide: Tissue-blood divergence was below expectation in non-neoplastic patients, above in gliomas.

Germline-derived CDR1 and CDR2 are SGHAT and FQNNGV. The V gene lost 5 bases and the J gene lost 4 bases, with 11 bases spanning the gap. This CDR3 is 13 amino acids long. Comments on this clonotype: Antigen unknown. Because the library targeted alpha chains, this beta chain is an off-target read whose size means little.

Using RNA template, CDR3s of TCR alpha and beta were amplified with iRepertoire arm-PCR. One entry per CDR3 protein, called by TCRdb with MiXCR from the multiplex PCR reads. This sample has about 4,000 distinct CDR3 sequences; roughly 90% occur once, and the top ten carry 26%. The V and J genes are TRBV11-2 and TRBJ2-5; D might be TRBD1 (6 bases). The clonotype was recovered from a human donor with low-grade glioma or glioblastoma, undergoing nonglioma brain surgery, or in good health (not recorded which). The sequenced sample consisted of glioma tissue, nonneoplastic brain tissue, or PBMCs (not recorded which). The CDR3 region is CASSPDRLETQYF. The DNA for the CDR3 is TGTGCCAGCAGCCCGGACAGATTAGAGACCCAGTACTTC.